These 18 T cell receptor beta chains share one sample of origin, sequenced in a study of blood T cell repertoires in COVID-19. Measured with immunoSEQ multiplex PCR; TCRdb has only the in-frame clones, and not every one. In the table there are 450,000 or so clones, 70% to 90% of which are singletons. The specimen was peripheral blood. Every receptor here comes from a man younger than 30 with COVID-19, enrolled during active disease.

The V call is TRBV3-1 (or the pseudogene TRBV3-2), the J call TRBJ2-1; 8 nucleotides match TRBD2. Germline V gives CDR1 LGHDT, CDR2 YNNKEL (reference sequence). The CDR3 runs to 15 residues. The V gene end was trimmed by 1 base and the J gene end by 6 bases; junction bases not matched to a gene: 5. The CDR3 nucleotides are TGTGCCAGCAGCCAAGGAAGCGGGGGAATCAATGAGCAGTTCTTC. It translates to CASSQGSGGINEQFF.

The V and J genes are TRBV25-1 and TRBJ1-1; no clear D gene. The CDR3 has 15 residues. V dropped 2 bases and J dropped 2 bases, with 12 bases sitting between them. Looked up from germline, CDR1 is MGHDK and CDR2 is SYGVNS. The CDR3 region has the DNA TGTGCCAGCAGTGAACCGGGAAATAGTAACACTGAAGCTTTCTTT. It is translated as CASSEPGNSNTEAFF.

The rearrangement uses TRBV12-3 or TRBV12-4 and TRBJ2-2; no clear D. V was cut by 2 bases and J by 7 bases, with 8 bases left in between. This CDR3 has 13 residues. The CDR3 DNA is TGTGCCAGCAGTTTAAAAGGCGGCGGGGAGCTGTTTTTT. Protein product: CASSLKGGGELFF.

The rearrangement joins TRBV5-6 to TRBJ2-4, with D maybe TRBD2 (6 bases). Germline V gene lookup returns CDR1 SGHDT and CDR2 YYEEEE. The CDR3 contains 16 residues. V lost 2 bases, J lost 0 bases, and 12 bases lay in between. CDR3 loop: CASSLGGALAKNIQYF. The CDR3 DNA follows: TGTGCCAGCAGCTTAGGCGGGGCTCTAGCCAAAAACATTCAGTACTTC.

This clone turned up a few times. The V and J genes are TRBV3-1 (or the pseudogene TRBV3-2) and TRBJ1-2; 9 bases match TRBD1. Trimming cost V 4 bases and J 8 bases; bases outside gene matches: 2. The CDR3 length is 12 residues. CDR1 and CDR2 from the germline V gene are LGHDT and YNNKEL (reference sequence). CDR3: CASSRTGEGYTF. DNA of the CDR3: TGTGCCAGCAGCCGGACAGGGGAAGGCTACACCTTC.

The chain carries TRBV7-9 and TRBJ1-1; no clear D. Germline CDR1 SEHNR, CDR2 FQNEAQ (reference sequence). The CDR3 runs 11 residues. Between the trimmed V and J ends, which lost 5 bases and 7 bases, there was a span of 8 bases. The CDR3 spells CASSEGGEAFF. The CDR3 region has the DNA TGTGCCAGCAGCGAGGGAGGTGAAGCTTTCTTT.

The CDR3 protein is CATSRTPLGGSETQYF. The CDR3, as DNA: TGTGCCACCAGCAGAACTCCTCTCGGGGGGTCGGAGACCCAGTACTTC. V and J are TRBV15 and TRBJ2-5, with 7 bases aligning to TRBD2. V was clipped by 2 bases and J by 5 bases; unmatched bases: 11. Germline loops: CDR1 LNHNV, CDR2 YYDKDF (reference sequence). The CDR3 runs 16 residues. The whole variable domain, remainder taken from reference TRBV15 and TRBJ2-5, is DAMVIQNPRYQVTQFGKPVTLSCSQTLNHNVMYWYQQKSSQAPKLLFHYYDKDFNNEADTPDNFQSRRPNTSFCFLDIRSPGLGDTAMYLCATSRTPLGGSETQYFGPGTRLLVL.

The sample holds one count of this clone. This chain links TRBV28 with TRBJ2-7, with 11 bases matching TRBD2. In germline, CDR1 is MDHEN, CDR2 SYDVKM. The CDR3 spans 16 residues. V lost 1 base to trimming and J lost 3 bases; unmatched junction nucleotides: 5. The CDR3 DNA sequence: TGTGCCAGCAGTTTATCTACTAGCGGGAGTGGCTACGAGCAGTACTTC. Amino acids: CASSLSTSGSGYEQYF.

The rearrangement uses TRBV5-1 and TRBJ2-3, with a tentative D call TRBD2 (6 bases). This CDR3 spans 15 amino acids. Germline-derived CDR1 and CDR2 are SGHRS and YFSETQ. V was shortened by 6 bases and J by 1 base, with 15 bases between the two germline ends. The CDR3 sequence is CASTGTGLGTDTQYF. The CDR3 coding sequence is TGCGCCAGCACGGGGACTGGCCTAGGCACAGATACGCAGTATTTT.

The chain employs TRBV4-2 and TRBJ2-1; TRBD2 aligns across 14 bases. Germline CDR1 LGHNA, CDR2 YNFKEQ. Trimming took 4 bases from V and 0 from J; bases not matched to a gene: 11. This CDR3 is 20 amino acids long. CDR3 residues: CASSPTGLAGATDSYNEQFF. The CDR3, as DNA: TGTGCCAGCAGCCCAACGGGACTAGCGGGGGCCACCGACTCCTACAATGAGCAGTTCTTC.

The chain combines TRBV28 with TRBJ2-7, with TRBD1 matching 9 bases. Germline values: CDR1 MDHEN, CDR2 SYDVKM. Losses at the gene ends were 2 bases for V and 2 bases for J; bases not matched to a gene: 10. The CDR3 extends over 17 amino acids. This CDR3 is CASSLLLQGAITYEQYF. In nucleotides, the CDR3 is TGTGCCAGCAGTTTACTGCTACAGGGGGCGATTACCTACGAGCAGTACTTC.

The chain has TRBV3-1 (or the pseudogene TRBV3-2) and TRBJ2-3, with D possibly matching TRBD2 (6 bases). Germline CDR1 is LGHDT and CDR2 is YNNKEL (reference sequence). V lost 2 bases and J lost 2, with 11 bases in between. This CDR3 has 15 residues. The CDR3 nucleotides read TGTGCCAGCAGCCAACGGCGGGGTAACACAGATACGCAGTATTTT. Translating gives CASSQRRGNTDTQYF.

This chain links TRBV5-1 with TRBJ2-3, with 7 bases lining up with TRBD1. This CDR3 contains 15 residues. Unmatched junction bases numbered 4, after V lost 1 base and J lost 2 bases. Germline V gene lookup returns CDR1 SGHRS and CDR2 YFSETQ. The CDR3 protein is CASSLSDRITDTQYF. Written as DNA, the CDR3 is TGCGCCAGCAGCTTGTCGGACAGGATCACAGATACGCAGTATTTT.

The CDR3 region has the DNA TGTGCCAGCAGCGGTCGGGACAGTAACTATGGCTACACCTTC. Its translation: CASSGRDSNYGYTF. The chain couples TRBV7-9 to TRBJ1-2, with 7 bases fitting TRBD1. CDR1 is SEHNR and CDR2 is FQNEAQ in the germline V gene (reference sequence). This CDR3 has 14 residues. J gave up 1 base and V 5 bases, and 4 bases lay outside the gene matches.

The chain uses TRBV18 and TRBJ1-5; D might be TRBD1 (5 bases). Germline V lookup: CDR1 KGHSH, CDR2 LQKENI. The CDR3 totals 16 residues. The ends were cut back, 0 bases at V and 4 bases at J, with 13 bases in the middle. CDR3 in DNA: TGTGCCAGCTCACCACCCTCCGTGGGGGGGAATCAGCCCCAGCATTTT. Translation: CASSPPSVGGNQPQHF.

V and J are TRBV25-1 and TRBJ2-7; 10 positions agree with TRBD1. The CDR3 is 13 amino acids. V lost 6 bases and J lost 3; bases outside the gene matches: 2. Per germline, CDR1 MGHDK and CDR2 SYGVNS. The CDR3 region has the DNA TGTGCCAGCAGGGGACAGGGGTTCTACGAGCAGTACTTC. Translation gives CASRGQGFYEQYF.

The chain recombines TRBV2 with TRBJ1-5; possible D gene TRBD1, 6 bases. V was shortened by 2 bases and J by 1 base, with 12 bases between the two germline ends. The CDR3 is 16 amino acids. Germline loops: CDR1 SNHLY, CDR2 FYNNEI. The CDR3 sequence: CASSERTALSNQPQHF. The CDR3, as DNA: TGTGCCAGCAGTGAAAGGACAGCTTTAAGCAATCAGCCCCAGCATTTT.

This clone was observed a handful of times. This rearrangement joins TRBV7-9 to TRBJ2-3, with a tentative D call TRBD1 (6 bases). Germline loops: CDR1 SEHNR, CDR2 FQNEAQ (reference sequence). The ends were cut back, 2 bases at V and 0 bases at J, with 9 bases in the middle. The CDR3 contains 15 residues. In DNA, the CDR3 is TGTGCCAGCAGCTTATGGGGGCGGAGCACAGATACGCAGTATTTT. Translation gives CASSLWGRSTDTQYF.